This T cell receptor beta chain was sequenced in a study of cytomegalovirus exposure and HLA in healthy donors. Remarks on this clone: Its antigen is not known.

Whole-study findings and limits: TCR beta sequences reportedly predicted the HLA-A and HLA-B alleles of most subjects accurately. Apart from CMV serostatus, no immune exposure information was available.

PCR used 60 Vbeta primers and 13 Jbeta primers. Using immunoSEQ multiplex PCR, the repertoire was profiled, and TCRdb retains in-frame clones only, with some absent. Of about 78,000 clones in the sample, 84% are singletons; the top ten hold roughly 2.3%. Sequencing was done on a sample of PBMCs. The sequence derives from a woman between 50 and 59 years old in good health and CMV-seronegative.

CDR3 region: CASSFMTSGGADTQYF. In DNA, the CDR3 is TGTGCCAGCAGTTTCATGACTAGCGGGGGGGCAGATACGCAGTATTTT. V gene TRBV6-5 combines with J gene TRBJ2-3, with 14 bases aligning to TRBD2. Germline CDR1 and CDR2: MNHEY and SVGAGI. The CDR3 has 16 residues. The V and J ends lost 4 bases and 4 bases, in that order; junction bases with no gene match: 4.